This T cell receptor (beta chain) was identified in a study of CD8+CD57+ T cells in acquired aplastic anemia. Sequencing was done on patients that had shown CD8+CD57+ cell expansion by flow cytometry. Profiles of TCR beta VDJ and CDR3 were generated from a genomic DNA template. TCRdb fed the reads into MiXCR, producing one record per CDR3 protein. The sample consists of 160,000 or so distinct CDR3 sequences, about 50% of them appearing once. The sequenced sample consisted of sorted CD4+, CD8+, or CD8+CD57+ T cells (not recorded which) from PBMCs. The receptor was isolated from a human donor with aplastic anemia.

The CDR3 is CASSHGGTSRSLTGELFF. In DNA form, the CDR3 reads TGTGCCAGCAGTCATGGGGGGACAAGTCGAAGTCTGACCGGGGAGCTGTTTTTT. This chain joins TRBV6-1 and TRBJ2-2; D tentatively fits TRBD1 or TRBD2 (6 bases each). This CDR3 is 18 amino acids long. V lost 5 bases and J 5 bases, leaving 24 bases between the germline ends. The germline V gene encodes CDR1 MNHNS and CDR2 SASEGT.